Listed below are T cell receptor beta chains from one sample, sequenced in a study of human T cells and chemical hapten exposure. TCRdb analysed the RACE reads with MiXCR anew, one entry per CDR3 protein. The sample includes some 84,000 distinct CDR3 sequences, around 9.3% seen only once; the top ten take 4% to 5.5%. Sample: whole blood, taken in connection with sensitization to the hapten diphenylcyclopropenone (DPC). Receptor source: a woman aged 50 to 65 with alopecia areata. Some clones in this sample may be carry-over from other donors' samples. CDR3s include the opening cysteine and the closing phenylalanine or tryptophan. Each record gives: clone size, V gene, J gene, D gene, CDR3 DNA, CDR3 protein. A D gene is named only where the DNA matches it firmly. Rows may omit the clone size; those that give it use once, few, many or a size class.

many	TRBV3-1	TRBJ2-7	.	TGTGCCAGCAGCTTAACCTACGAGCAGTACTTC	CASSLTYEQYF
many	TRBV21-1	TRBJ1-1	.	TGTGCCAGCAGCATGGACCTCGGACATGGCCAGGTGATGAACACTGAAGCTTTCTTT	CASSMDLGHGQVMNTEAFF
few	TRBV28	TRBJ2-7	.	TGTGCCAGCAGTTTATCCCTGACACGGCAGGGGACCCACGAGCAGTACTTC	CASSLSLTRQGTHEQYF
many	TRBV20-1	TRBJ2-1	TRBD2	TGCAGTGCCGATCCGGGACTAGCGGGAGTGGATGAGCAGTTCTTC	CSADPGLAGVDEQFF
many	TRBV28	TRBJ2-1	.	TGTGCCAGCCGGGGGAGATCGGACGATGAGCAGTTCTTC	CASRGRSDDEQFF
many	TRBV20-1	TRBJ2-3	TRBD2	TGCAGTTCCACACTAGCGGGACGCACAGATACGCAGTATTTT	CSSTLAGRTDTQYF
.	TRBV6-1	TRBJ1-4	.	TGTGCCACCGCACGACTTCGAGCTGAAAAACTGTTTTTT	CATARLRAEKLFF
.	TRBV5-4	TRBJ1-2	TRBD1	TGTGCCAGCAGCTTGGAGACAGGGAGTCCCTATGGCTACACCTTC	CASSLETGSPYGYTF
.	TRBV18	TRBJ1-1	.	TGTGCCAGCTCACCTAATCCGAACACTGAAGCTTTCTTT	CASSPNPNTEAFF
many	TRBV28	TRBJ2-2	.	TGTGCCAGCAGTTTTAGGTCTAACACCGGGGAGCTGTTTTTT	CASSFRSNTGELFF
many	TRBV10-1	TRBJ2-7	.	TGCGCCAGCAGTGGGAAGACAGGCTGGGAAAACGAGCAGTACTTC	CASSGKTGWENEQYF
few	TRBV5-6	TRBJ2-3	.	TGTGCCAGCAGCCCCATTGGATTAGAGAGCACAGATACGCAGTATTTT	CASSPIGLESTDTQYF
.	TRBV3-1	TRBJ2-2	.	TGTGCCAGCAGCCAATTTAGGGTCACCGGGGAGCTGTTTTTT	CASSQFRVTGELFF
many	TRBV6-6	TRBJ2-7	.	TGTGCCAGCACCGGACAAGGGCCCTACGAGCAGTACTTC	CASTGQGPYEQYF
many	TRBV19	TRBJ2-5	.	TGTGCCAGTAGTACCCCAGAGACCCAGTACTTC	CASSTPETQYF
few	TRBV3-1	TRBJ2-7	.	TGTGCCAGCAGCCAAGTACAATACGAGCAGTACTTC	CASSQVQYEQYF
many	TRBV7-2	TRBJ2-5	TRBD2	TGTGCCAGCAGCCCAGTCCGGACTAGCGGGGACCAAGAGACCCAGTACTTC	CASSPVRTSGDQETQYF
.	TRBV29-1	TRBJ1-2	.	TGCAGCGTTGAACAAAGGGATGGCTACACCTTC	CSVEQRDGYTF
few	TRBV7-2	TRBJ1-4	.	TGTGCCAGCAGCTTAGCTTTGGGAACTAATGAAAAACTGTTTTTT	CASSLALGTNEKLFF
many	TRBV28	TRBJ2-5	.	TGTGCCAGCAGTTTCGACCCCCAACAAGAGACCCAGTACTTC	CASSFDPQQETQYF
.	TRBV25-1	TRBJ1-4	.	TGTGCCAGCAGTGATCGACGGACTAATGAAAAACTGTTTTTT	CASSDRRTNEKLFF
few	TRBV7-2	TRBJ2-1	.	TGTGCCAGCAGCTACTTACCGGGCCAAAGACACAATGAGCAGTTCTTC	CASSYLPGQRHNEQFF
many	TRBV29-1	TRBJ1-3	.	TGCAGCGCCCGTGCCGGGGACGACACCATATATTTT	CSARAGDDTIYF
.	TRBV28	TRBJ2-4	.	TGTGCGGCAAAGGGGGATAAAAACATTCAGTACTTC	CAAKGDKNIQYF
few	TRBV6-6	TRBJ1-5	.	TGTGCCACAGCGAGGGCCTCCGGCAATCAGCCCCAGCATTTT	CATARASGNQPQHF